These T cell receptor beta chains were read from a single sample in a study of shared clonotypes between healthy human individuals. Produced via immunoSEQ multiplex PCR; TCRdb's table is partial and in-frame only. The data show about 680,000 clones, about 91% seen once. The sequenced material came from naive CD8+ T cells sorted from blood. All receptors come from a man aged 25 to 45 in good health. CDR3s leave out the opening cysteine and the closing phenylalanine or tryptophan. Each record gives: J gene, CDR3 length, clone size, V gene, CDR3 protein. Not every row has a clone size; where given, it reads once, few, many or a size class.

J: TRBJ1-3
length: 17
size: -
V: TRBV11-3
CDR3: ASSSIGEKQRGERNTIY

J: TRBJ1-5
length: 15
size: -
V: TRBV18
CDR3: ASSPRTVALGGQPQH

J: TRBJ2-1
length: 15
size: -
V: TRBV27
CDR3: ASSLLGTGSSYNEQF

J: TRBJ2-7
length: 13
size: -
V: TRBV10-1
CDR3: ASSESLGVHHEQY

J: TRBJ1-1
length: 16
size: once
V: TRBV6-1
CDR3: ASSERRGWDHGNTEAF

J: TRBJ2-7
length: 11
size: -
V: TRBV27
CDR3: ASSPGFHYEQY

J: TRBJ2-7
length: 11
size: -
V: TRBV5-1
CDR3: ASSPGTVYEQY

J: TRBJ2-3
length: 12
size: -
V: TRBV18
CDR3: ASSAAPAKDTQY

J: TRBJ1-2
length: 12
size: few
V: TRBV6-5
CDR3: ASREGHKGGVGT

J: TRBJ1-2
length: 16
size: -
V: TRBV2
CDR3: ASPQTGGQGFLNYGYT

J: TRBJ2-7
length: 9
size: few
V: TRBV20-1
CDR3: SASQMSKQY

J: TRBJ2-7
length: 13
size: -
V: TRBV4-1
CDR3: ASSQDNSGSYEQY

J: TRBJ2-1
length: 12
size: once
V: TRBV9
CDR3: ASSVDNVQNEQF

J: TRBJ1-5
length: 14
size: -
V: TRBV19
CDR3: ATTEGVGAPTQPQH

J: TRBJ2-2
length: 15
size: once
V: TRBV19
CDR3: ASSTLTTGVDTGELF

J: TRBJ2-2
length: 13
size: -
V: TRBV15
CDR3: ATSKRDFEAGELF

J: TRBJ2-5
length: 13
size: -
V: TRBV6-5
CDR3: ASSPQGGLVETQY

J: TRBJ2-7
length: 12
size: -
V: TRBV7-8
CDR3: ASSSDLRSYEQY

J: TRBJ1-1
length: 10
size: -
V: TRBV7-9
CDR3: ASRQRNTEAF

J: TRBJ1-5
length: 12
size: -
V: TRBV5-8
CDR3: ASRTPLGSQPQH

J: TRBJ2-7
length: 12
size: -
V: TRBV6-1
CDR3: ASSEANRGDEQY

J: TRBJ1-4
length: 13
size: -
V: TRBV9
CDR3: ASSPRTGGAEKLF

J: TRBJ2-3
length: 14
size: -
V: TRBV7-6
CDR3: ASSLDSGVRADTQY

J: TRBJ2-3
length: 12
size: -
V: TRBV2
CDR3: ASSEAGPADTQY

J: TRBJ2-3
length: 13
size: -
V: TRBV19
CDR3: ASNPSGGVTDTQY

J: TRBJ2-7
length: 12
size: -
V: TRBV9
CDR3: ASSVAGGTYEQY

J: TRBJ2-7
length: 12
size: -
V: TRBV5-1
CDR3: ASSLGYRSVEQY

J: TRBJ2-7
length: 13
size: -
V: TRBV7-2
CDR3: ASSLSIGGTYEQY

J: TRBJ2-1
length: 14
size: -
V: TRBV5-4
CDR3: ASSRSTSGRENEQF

J: TRBJ2-7
length: 12
size: -
V: TRBV6-1
CDR3: ASSDRVPSYEQY

J: TRBJ2-7
length: 15
size: -
V: TRBV5-4
CDR3: ASSQGTPGQGMFEQY

J: TRBJ2-7
length: 11
size: -
V: TRBV5-5
CDR3: ASRKPGQGPQY

J: TRBJ2-1
length: 11
size: -
V: TRBV7-9
CDR3: ASRPTLPSEQF

J: TRBJ2-1
length: 18
size: -
V: TRBV9
CDR3: ASSVVGGTSGTSSYNEQF

J: TRBJ2-7
length: 11
size: -
V: TRBV5-1
CDR3: ASSWAREREQY

J: TRBJ2-7
length: 13
size: -
V: TRBV5-1
CDR3: ASSPPMRELYEQY

J: TRBJ2-7
length: 15
size: -
V: TRBV4-2
CDR3: ASSQGYREGPQNEQY

J: TRBJ2-1
length: 12
size: -
V: TRBV4-1
CDR3: ASSGLAGTNEQF

J: TRBJ2-5
length: 10
size: -
V: TRBV30
CDR3: AWEAGQETQY

J: TRBJ2-7
length: 13
size: -
V: TRBV2
CDR3: ATNDPARGAYEQY

J: TRBJ2-3
length: 15
size: -
V: TRBV15
CDR3: ATSTPVRELYTDTQY

J: TRBJ2-3
length: 13
size: -
V: TRBV7-3
CDR3: ASSHRARDTDTQY